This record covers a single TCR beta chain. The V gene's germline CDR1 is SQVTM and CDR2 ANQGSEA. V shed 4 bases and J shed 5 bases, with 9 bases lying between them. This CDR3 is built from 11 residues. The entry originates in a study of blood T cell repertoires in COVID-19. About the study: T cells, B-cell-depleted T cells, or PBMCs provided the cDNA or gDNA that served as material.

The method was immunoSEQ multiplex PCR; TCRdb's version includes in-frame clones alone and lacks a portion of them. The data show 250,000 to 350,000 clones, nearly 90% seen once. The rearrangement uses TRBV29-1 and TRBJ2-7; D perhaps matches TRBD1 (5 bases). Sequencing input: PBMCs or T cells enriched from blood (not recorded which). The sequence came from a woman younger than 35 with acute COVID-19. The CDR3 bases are TGCAGCGTTGCAGGGTCCGACGAGCAGTACTTC. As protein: CSVAGSDEQYF.